This T cell receptor beta chain was sequenced for a study of T cell repertoires in cytomegalovirus infection. For this clonotype: Its antigen is not known.

Each CDR3 protein is one row after TCRdb ran MiXCR on the reads. The data show 570,000 or so distinct CDR3 sequences, about 39% seen once. J gave up 5 bases and V 3 bases, and 7 bases lay outside the gene matches. Germline loops: CDR1 SGHNT, CDR2 YYREEE (reference sequence). The CDR3 spans 15 residues. This sequence joins TRBV5-4 and TRBJ1-4; 7 bases agree with TRBD1. The origin of this receptor is a human donor in good health (CMV status not recorded). Some clones in this sample may be carry-over from other donors' samples. The sequencing used cultured PBMCs, collected from culture after CMV antigen stimulation. The CDR3 protein is CASSSGGTVNEKLFF. CDR3 sequence (DNA): TGTGCCAGCAGCTCGGGCGGGACAGTGAATGAAAAACTGTTTTTT.